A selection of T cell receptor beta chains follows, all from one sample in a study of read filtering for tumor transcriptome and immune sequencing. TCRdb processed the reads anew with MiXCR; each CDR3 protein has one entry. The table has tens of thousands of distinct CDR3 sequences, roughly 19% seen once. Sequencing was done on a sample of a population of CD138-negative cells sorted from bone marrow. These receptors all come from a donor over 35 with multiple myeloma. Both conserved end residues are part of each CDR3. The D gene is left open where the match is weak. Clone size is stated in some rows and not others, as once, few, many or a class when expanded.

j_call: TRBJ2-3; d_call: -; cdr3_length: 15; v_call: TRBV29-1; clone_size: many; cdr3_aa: CSARTGTLSTDTQYF; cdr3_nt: TGCAGCGCCAGGACGGGGACTTTGAGCACAGATACGCAGTATTTT
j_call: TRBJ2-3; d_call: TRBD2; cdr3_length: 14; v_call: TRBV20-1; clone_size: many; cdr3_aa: CSVSKREPTDTQYF; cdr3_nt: TGCAGCGTCTCGAAGCGGGAGCCCACAGATACGCAGTATTTT
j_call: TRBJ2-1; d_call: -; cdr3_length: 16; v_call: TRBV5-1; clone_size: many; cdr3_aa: CASLGRGRGSYNEQFF; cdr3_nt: TGCGCCAGTCTGGGTCGGGGCAGGGGTTCCTACAATGAGCAGTTCTTC
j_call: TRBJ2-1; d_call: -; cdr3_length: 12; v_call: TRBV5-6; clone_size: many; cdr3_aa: CASSPPQGEQFF; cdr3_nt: TGTGCCAGCAGTCCCCCCCAAGGGGAGCAGTTCTTC
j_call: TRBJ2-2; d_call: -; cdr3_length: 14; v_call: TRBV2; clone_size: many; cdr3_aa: CASNQGRDTGELFF; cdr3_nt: TGTGCCAGCAACCAGGGCCGCGACACCGGGGAGCTGTTTTTT
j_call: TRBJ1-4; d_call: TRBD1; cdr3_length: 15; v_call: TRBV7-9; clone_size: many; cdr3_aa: CASSLATGGREKLFF; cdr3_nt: TGTGCCAGCAGCTTAGCAACAGGGGGCCGTGAAAAACTGTTTTTT
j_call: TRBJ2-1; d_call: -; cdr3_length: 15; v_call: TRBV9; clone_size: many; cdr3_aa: CASSSTGRLPLEQFF; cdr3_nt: TGTGCCAGCAGCTCCACCGGTAGACTTCCTCTGGAGCAGTTCTTC
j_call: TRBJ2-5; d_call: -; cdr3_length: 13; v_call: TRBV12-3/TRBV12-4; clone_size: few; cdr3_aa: CASSLKTTETQYF; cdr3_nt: TGTGCCAGCAGTTTAAAAACGACGGAGACCCAGTACTTC
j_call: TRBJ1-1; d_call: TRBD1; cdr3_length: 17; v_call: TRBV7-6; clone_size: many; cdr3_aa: CASSLAPQGEGNTEAFF; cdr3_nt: TGTGCCAGCAGCTTAGCGCCACAGGGGGAAGGGAACACTGAAGCTTTCTTT
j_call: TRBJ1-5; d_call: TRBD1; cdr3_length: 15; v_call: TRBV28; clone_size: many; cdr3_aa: CASSPAGGPNQPQHF; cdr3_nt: TGTGCCAGCAGTCCCGCAGGGGGGCCCAATCAGCCCCAGCATTTT
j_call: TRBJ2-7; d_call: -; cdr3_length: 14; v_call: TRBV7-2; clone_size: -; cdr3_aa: CASGSDFSSYEQYF; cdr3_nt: TGTGCCAGCGGCTCCGACTTTAGCTCCTACGAGCAGTACTTC
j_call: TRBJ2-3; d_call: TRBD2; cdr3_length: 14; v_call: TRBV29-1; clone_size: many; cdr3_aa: CGVAAGGRGDTQYF; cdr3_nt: TGCGGCGTTGCAGCGGGGGGCCGGGGAGATACGCAGTATTTT
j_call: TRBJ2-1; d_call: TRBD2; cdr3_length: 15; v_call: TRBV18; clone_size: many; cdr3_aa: CASSPLRETYNEQFF; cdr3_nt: TGTGCCAGCTCACCACTGCGGGAGACCTACAATGAGCAGTTCTTC
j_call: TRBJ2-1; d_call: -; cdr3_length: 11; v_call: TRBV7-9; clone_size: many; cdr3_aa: CAAFEGVEQFF; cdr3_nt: TGTGCCGCATTCGAGGGAGTTGAGCAGTTCTTC
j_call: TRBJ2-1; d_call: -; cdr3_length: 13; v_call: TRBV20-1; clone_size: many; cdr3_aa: CSARRGGGNEQFF; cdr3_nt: TGCAGTGCCCGGAGGGGGGGAGGCAATGAGCAGTTCTTC
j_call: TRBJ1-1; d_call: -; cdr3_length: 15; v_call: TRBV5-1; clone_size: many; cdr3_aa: CASSFNTQGNTEAFF; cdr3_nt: TGCGCCAGCAGCTTCAACACACAGGGTAACACTGAAGCTTTCTTT
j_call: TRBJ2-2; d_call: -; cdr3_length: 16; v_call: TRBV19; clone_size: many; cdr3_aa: CASQMLGIANTGELFF; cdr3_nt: TGTGCCAGTCAGATGTTAGGGATCGCGAACACCGGGGAGCTGTTTTTT
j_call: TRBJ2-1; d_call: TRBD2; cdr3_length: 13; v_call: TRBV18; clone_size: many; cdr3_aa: CASSPQTSGPQFF; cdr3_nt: TGTGCCAGCTCACCACAGACTAGCGGGCCGCAGTTCTTC
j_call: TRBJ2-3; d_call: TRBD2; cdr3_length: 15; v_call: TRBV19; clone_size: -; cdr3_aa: CASKSLAGGADTQYF; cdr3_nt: TGTGCCAGTAAATCCCTAGCGGGAGGGGCAGATACGCAGTATTTT
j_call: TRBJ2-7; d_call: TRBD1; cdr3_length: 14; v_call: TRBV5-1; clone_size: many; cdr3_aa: CASSSRQGPYEQYF; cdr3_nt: TGCGCCAGCAGTTCGCGACAGGGACCCTACGAGCAGTACTTC
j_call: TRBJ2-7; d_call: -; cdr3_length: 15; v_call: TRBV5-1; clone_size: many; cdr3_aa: CASSPNTRGTDEQYF; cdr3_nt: TGCGCCAGCAGCCCAAATACCCGGGGGACGGACGAGCAGTACTTC
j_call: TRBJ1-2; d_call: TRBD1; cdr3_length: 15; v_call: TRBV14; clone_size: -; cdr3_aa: CASSQLRTGLHGYTF; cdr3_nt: TGTGCCAGCAGCCAACTCAGGACAGGACTCCATGGCTACACCTTC
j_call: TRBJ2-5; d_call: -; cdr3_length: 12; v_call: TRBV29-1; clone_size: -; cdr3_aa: CSSGPTQKTQYF; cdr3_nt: TGCAGCTCGGGTCCTACCCAAAAGACCCAGTACTTC
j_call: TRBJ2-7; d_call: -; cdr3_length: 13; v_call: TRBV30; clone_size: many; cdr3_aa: CAWSVRPAYEQYF; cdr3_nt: TGTGCCTGGAGTGTAAGGCCAGCCTACGAGCAGTACTTC
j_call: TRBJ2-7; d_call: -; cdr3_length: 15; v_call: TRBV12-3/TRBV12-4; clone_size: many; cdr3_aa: CASSLAPSGNYEQYF; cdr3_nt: TGTGCCAGCAGTTTAGCGCCGTCAGGGAACTACGAGCAGTACTTC
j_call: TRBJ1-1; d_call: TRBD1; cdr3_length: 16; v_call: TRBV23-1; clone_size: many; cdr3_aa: CDPPYRDRGLNTEAFF; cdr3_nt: TGCGACCCGCCCTATCGGGACAGGGGATTGAACACTGAAGCTTTCTTT
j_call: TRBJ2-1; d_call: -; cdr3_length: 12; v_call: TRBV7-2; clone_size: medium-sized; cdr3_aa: CASSLFTNEQFF; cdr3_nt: TGTGCCAGCAGCTTATTTACGAATGAGCAGTTCTTC
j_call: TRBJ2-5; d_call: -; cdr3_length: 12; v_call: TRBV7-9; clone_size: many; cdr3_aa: CASSLARETQYF; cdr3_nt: TGTGCCAGCAGCTTAGCTCGAGAGACCCAGTACTTC
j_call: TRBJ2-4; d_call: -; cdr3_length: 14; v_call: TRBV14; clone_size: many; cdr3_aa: CASSQGGVMYIQYF; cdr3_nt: TGTGCCAGCAGCCAAGGAGGGGTGATGTACATTCAGTACTTC
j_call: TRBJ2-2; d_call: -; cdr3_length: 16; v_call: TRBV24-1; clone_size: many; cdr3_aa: CATSDLPRANTGELFF; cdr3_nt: TGTGCCACCAGTGATTTGCCCAGGGCGAACACCGGGGAGCTGTTTTTT
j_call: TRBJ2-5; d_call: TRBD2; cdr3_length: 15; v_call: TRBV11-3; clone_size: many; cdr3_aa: CASSSGTSGIETQYF; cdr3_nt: TGTGCCAGCAGCTCCGGGACTAGCGGGATTGAGACCCAGTACTTC
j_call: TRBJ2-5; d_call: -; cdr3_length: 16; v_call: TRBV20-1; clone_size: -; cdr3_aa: CSARDPGGGRVGTQYF; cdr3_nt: TGCAGTGCTAGAGATCCGGGCGGAGGGCGGGTCGGGACCCAGTACTTC
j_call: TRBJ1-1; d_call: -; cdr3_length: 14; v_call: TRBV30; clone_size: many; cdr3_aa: CAWSGTSENTEAFF; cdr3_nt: TGTGCCTGGAGTGGTACCTCGGAGAACACTGAAGCTTTCTTT
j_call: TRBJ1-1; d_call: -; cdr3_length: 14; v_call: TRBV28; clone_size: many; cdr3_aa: CASSLEQLNTEAFF; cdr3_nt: TGTGCCAGCAGTTTGGAGCAACTGAACACTGAAGCTTTCTTT
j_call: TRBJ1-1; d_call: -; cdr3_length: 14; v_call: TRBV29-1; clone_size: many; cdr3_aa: CSVEGRRGGTEAFF; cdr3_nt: TGCAGCGTTGAAGGGAGGCGCGGGGGCACTGAAGCTTTCTTT
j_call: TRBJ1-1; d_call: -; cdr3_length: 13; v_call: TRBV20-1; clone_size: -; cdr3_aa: CSAKQGSNTEAFF; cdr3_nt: TGCAGTGCTAAGCAGGGCTCGAACACTGAAGCTTTCTTT
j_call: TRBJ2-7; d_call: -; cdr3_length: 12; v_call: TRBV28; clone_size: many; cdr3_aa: CASSLAHYEQYF; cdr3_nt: TGTGCCAGCAGTTTAGCCCACTACGAGCAGTACTTC